These 2 T cell receptor beta chains originate from one sample sequenced in a study of blood T cell repertoires in COVID-19. Method: immunoSEQ multiplex PCR; TCRdb's copy keeps in-frame clones and lacks some. Among some 100,000 clones listed, approximately 79% were seen once. What was sequenced was peripheral blood. Receptor source: a man aged 50 to 60 with acute or convalescent COVID-19.

This rearrangement joins TRBV29-1 to TRBJ2-2; 10 bases align to TRBD2. The CDR3 is 15 amino acids. V trimming: 2 bases; J trimming: 1 base; junction bases outside the gene matches: 1. Germline CDR1 is SQVTM and CDR2 is ANQGSEA. CDR3 nucleotides: TGCAGCGTTGAACTAGCGGGGGAGAACACCGGGGAGCTGTTTTTT. It yields the protein CSVELAGENTGELFF.

This chain uses TRBV10-2 with TRBJ2-1, with a possible D match to TRBD2 (5 bases). The CDR3 is made up of 14 amino acids. Trimming shortened V by 8 bases and J by 3 bases, and 14 bases separated the two germline ends. The germline V gene encodes CDR1 WSHSY and CDR2 SAAADI. CDR3 amino acids: CASLRGMGYNEQFF. Written as DNA, the CDR3 is TGCGCCAGCCTCCGGGGTATGGGCTACAATGAGCAGTTCTTC.